The clone carrying this T cell receptor (beta chain) came up a few times. The data stem from a study of blood T cell repertoires in COVID-19. Overall study: Sample material is recorded as cDNA or gDNA derived from T cells, B-cell-depleted T cells, or PBMCs.

V shed 1 base and J shed 7 bases, with 15 bases lying between them. The CDR3 loop spans 15 amino acids. Germline CDR1 and CDR2: SGHKS and YYEKEE (reference sequence). In the source study's methods: Counts of nucleated cells, estimated from reference gene primer amplification, were obtained. Produced via immunoSEQ multiplex PCR; TCRdb's table is partial and in-frame only. V and J calls and clone size are copied from that table; D and trimming were computed from the DNA. This table has about 200,000 clones, roughly 84% appearing once. The origin of this receptor is a woman of 80 years or more with acute or convalescent COVID-19. The sample comprised peripheral blood. V and J are TRBV5-5 and TRBJ1-5, with D possibly being TRBD1 (5 bases). CDR3 sequence reads: CASSLTGGEGQPQHF. The CDR3 region has the DNA TGTGCCAGCAGCTTGACGGGGGGAGAGGGACAGCCCCAGCATTTT.